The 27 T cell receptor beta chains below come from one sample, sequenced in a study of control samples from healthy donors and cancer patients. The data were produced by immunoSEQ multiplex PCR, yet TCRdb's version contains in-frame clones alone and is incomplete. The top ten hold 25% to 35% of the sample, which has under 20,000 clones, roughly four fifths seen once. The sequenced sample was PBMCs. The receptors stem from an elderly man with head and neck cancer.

The CDR3 is CASSIGDRAHGYTF. DNA for the CDR3: TGTGCCAGTAGTATCGGGGACAGGGCGCACGGCTACACCTTC. The chain couples TRBV19 to TRBJ1-2, with 9 bases aligning to TRBD1. The CDR3 runs to 14 residues. Germline V gene lookup returns CDR1 LNHDA and CDR2 SQIVND (reference sequence). The J segment lost 8 bases and the V segment lost 3 bases, leaving 7 bases of the junction unmatched.

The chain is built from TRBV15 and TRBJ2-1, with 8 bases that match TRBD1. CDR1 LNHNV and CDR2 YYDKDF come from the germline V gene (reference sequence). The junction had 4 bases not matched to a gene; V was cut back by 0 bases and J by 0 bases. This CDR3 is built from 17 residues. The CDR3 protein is CATSRDQGANSYNEQFF. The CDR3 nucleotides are TGTGCCACCAGCAGAGATCAGGGGGCCAACTCCTACAATGAGCAGTTCTTC.

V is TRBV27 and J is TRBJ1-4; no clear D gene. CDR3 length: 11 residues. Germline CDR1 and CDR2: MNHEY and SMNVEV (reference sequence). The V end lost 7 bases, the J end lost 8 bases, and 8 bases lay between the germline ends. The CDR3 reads CASKVGEKLFF. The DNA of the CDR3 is TGTGCCAGCAAAGTGGGGGAAAAACTGTTTTTT.

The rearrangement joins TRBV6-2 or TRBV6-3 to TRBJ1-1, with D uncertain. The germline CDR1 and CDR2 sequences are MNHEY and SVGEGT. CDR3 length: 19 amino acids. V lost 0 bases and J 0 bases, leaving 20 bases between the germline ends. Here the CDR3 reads CASSYSMAATTLMNTEAFF. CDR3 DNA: TGTGCCAGCAGTTACTCTATGGCGGCAACTACGTTGATGAACACTGAAGCTTTCTTT.

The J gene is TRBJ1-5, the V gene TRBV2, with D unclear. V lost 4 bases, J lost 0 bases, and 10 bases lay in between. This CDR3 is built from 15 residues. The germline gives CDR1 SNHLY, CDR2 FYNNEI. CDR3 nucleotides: TGTGCCAGCAGTGTGGGGATTCTTAGCAATCAGCCCCAGCATTTT. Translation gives CASSVGILSNQPQHF.

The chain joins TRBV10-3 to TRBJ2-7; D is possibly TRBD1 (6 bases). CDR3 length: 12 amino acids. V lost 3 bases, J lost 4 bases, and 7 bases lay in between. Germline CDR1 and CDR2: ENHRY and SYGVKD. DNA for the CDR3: TGTGCCATCAGTGACAGGGGTTACGAGCAGTACTTC. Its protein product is CAISDRGYEQYF.

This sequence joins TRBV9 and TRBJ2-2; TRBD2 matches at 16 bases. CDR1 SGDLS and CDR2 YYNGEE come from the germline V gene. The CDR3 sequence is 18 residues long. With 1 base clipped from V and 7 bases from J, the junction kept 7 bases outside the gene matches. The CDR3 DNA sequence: TGTGCCAGCAGCGTATCAGGGACTAGCGGGGGGGCCGGCGGGGAGCTGTTTTTT. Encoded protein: CASSVSGTSGGAGGELFF.

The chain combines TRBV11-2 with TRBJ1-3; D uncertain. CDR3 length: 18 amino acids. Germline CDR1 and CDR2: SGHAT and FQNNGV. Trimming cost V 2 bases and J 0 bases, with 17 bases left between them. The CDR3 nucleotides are TGTGCCAGCAGCTTAAGGCCGGCCTTACCTTCCTCTGGAAACACCATATATTTT. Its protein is CASSLRPALPSSGNTIYF.

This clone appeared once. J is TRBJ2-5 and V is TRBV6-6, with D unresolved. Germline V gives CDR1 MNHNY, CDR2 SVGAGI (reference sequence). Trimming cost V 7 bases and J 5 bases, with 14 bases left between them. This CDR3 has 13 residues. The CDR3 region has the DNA TGTGCCAGCACCCTTTACGGCAGGGAGACCCAGTACTTC. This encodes CASTLYGRETQYF.

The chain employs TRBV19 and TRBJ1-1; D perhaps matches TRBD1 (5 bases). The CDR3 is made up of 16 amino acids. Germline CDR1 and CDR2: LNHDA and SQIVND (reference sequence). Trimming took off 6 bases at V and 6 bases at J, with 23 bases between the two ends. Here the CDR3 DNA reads TGTGCCAGTAGGAAACCCACAGGACTCGCATTAGCTGAAGCTTTCTTT. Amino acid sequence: CASRKPTGLALAEAFF.

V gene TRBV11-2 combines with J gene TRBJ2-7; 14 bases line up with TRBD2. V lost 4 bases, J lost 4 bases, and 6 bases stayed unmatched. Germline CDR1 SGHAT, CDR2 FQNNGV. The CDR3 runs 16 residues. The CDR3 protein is CASSSVGLAGVYEQYF. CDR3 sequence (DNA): TGTGCCAGCAGCTCTGTGGGACTAGCGGGAGTATACGAGCAGTACTTC.

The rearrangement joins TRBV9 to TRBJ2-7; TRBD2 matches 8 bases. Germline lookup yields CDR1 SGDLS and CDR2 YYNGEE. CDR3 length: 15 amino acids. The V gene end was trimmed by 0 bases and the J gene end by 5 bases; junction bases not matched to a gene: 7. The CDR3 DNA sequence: TGTGCCAGCAGCGTAGTGGGTAGCGGGGTCGACGAGCAGTACTTC. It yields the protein CASSVVGSGVDEQYF.

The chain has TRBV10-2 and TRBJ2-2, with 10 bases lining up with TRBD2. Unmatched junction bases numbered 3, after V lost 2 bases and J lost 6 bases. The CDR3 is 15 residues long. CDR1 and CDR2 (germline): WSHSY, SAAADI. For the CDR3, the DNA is TGCGCCAGCAGTGAGAGCGGGGGGGCCGCCGGGGAGCTGTTTTTT. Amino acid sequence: CASSESGGAAGELFF.

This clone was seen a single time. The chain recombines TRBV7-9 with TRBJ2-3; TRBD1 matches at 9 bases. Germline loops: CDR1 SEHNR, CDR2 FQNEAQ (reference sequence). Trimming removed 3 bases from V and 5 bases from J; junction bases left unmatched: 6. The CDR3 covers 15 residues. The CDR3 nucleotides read TGTGCCAGCAGCTTGAGGACAGGGGAGAAAGATACGCAGTATTTT. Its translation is CASSLRTGEKDTQYF.

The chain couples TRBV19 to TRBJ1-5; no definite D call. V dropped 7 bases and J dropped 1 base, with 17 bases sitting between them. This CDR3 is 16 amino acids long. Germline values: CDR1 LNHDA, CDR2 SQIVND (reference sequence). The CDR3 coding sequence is TGTGCCAGTAACACCCGGGGTCCCCTGAGCAATCAGCCCCAGCATTTT. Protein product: CASNTRGPLSNQPQHF.

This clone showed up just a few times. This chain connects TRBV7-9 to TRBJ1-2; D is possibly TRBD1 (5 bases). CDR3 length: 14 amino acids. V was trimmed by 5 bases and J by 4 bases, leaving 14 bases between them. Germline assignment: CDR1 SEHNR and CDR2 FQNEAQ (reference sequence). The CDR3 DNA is TGTGCCAGCAGCGGGTATGAGGGGAGCTATGGCTACACCTTC. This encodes CASSGYEGSYGYTF. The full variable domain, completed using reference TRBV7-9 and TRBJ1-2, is DTGVSQNPRHKITKRGQNVTFRCDPISEHNRLYWYRQTLGQGPEFLTYFQNEAQLEKSRLLSDRFSAERPKGSFSTLEIQRTEQGDSAMYLCASSGYEGSYGYTFGSGTRLTVV.

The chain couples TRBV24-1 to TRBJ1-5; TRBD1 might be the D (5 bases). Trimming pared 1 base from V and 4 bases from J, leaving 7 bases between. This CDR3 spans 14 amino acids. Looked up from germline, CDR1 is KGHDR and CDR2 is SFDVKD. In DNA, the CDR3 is TGTGCCACCAGTGATTTCGGGGGGAATCAGCCCCAGCATTTT. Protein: CATSDFGGNQPQHF.

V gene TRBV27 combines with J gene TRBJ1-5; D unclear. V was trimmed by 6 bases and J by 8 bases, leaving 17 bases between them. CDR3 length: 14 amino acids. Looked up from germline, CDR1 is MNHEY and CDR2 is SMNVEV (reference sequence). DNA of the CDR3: TGTGCCAGCAGCTCGGACGGGCCGCACGAGCCCCAGCATTTT. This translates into CASSSDGPHEPQHF.

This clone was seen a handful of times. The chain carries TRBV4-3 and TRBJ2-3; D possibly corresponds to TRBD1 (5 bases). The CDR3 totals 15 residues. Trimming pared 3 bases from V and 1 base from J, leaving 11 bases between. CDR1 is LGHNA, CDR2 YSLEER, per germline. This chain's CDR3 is CASSQGWGGTDTQYF. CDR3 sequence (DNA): TGCGCCAGCAGCCAGGGGTGGGGCGGCACAGATACGCAGTATTTT.

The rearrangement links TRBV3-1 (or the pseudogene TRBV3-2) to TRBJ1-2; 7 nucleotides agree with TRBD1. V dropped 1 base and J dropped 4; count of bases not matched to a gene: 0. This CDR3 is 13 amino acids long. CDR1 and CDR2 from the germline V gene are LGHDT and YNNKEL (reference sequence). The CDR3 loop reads CASSQAGGYGYTF. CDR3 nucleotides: TGTGCCAGCAGCCAAGCAGGGGGCTATGGCTACACCTTC.

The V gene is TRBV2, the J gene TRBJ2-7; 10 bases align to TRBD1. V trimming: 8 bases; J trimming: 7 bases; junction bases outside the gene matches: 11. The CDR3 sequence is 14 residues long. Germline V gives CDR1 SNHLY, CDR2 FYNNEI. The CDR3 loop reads CASGSGTGALEQYF. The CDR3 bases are TGTGCCAGCGGTTCCGGGACAGGGGCTTTGGAGCAGTACTTC. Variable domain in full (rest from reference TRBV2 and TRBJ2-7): EPEVTQTPSHQVTQMGQEVILRCVPISNHLYFYWYRQILGQKVEFLVSFYNNEISEKSEIFDDQFSVERPDGSNFTLKIRSTKLEDSAMYFCASGSGTGALEQYFGPGTRLTVT.

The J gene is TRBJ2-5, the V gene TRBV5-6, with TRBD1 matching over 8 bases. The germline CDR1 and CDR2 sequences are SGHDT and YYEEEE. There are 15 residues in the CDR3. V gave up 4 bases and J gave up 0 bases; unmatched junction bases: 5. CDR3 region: CASSPDRAYQETQYF. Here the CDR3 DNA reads TGTGCCAGCAGCCCGGACAGGGCGTACCAAGAGACCCAGTACTTC. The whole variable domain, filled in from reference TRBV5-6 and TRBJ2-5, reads DAGVTQSPTHLIKTRGQQVTLRCSPKSGHDTVSWYQQALGQGPQFIFQYYEEEERQRGNFPDRFSGHQFPNYSSELNVNALLLGDSALYLCASSPDRAYQETQYFGPGTRLLVL.

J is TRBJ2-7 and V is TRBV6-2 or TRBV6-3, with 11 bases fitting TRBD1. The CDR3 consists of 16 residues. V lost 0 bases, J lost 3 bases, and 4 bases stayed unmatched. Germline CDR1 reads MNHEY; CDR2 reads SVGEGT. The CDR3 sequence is CASSYSDRGRLYEQYF. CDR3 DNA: TGTGCCAGCAGTTACTCGGACAGGGGGCGTCTCTACGAGCAGTACTTC.

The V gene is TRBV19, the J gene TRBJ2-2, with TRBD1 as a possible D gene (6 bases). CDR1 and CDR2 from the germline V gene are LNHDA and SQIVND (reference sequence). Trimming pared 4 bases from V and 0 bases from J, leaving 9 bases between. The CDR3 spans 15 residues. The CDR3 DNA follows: TGTGCCAGTAGTAAAGGGGGAACGAACACCGGGGAGCTGTTTTTT. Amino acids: CASSKGGTNTGELFF.

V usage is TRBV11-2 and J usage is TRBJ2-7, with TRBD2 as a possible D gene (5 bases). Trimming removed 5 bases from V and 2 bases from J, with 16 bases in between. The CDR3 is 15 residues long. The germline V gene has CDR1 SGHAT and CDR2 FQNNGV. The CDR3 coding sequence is TGTGCCAGCAGCCGAGGGAGCACCCTTACCTACGAGCAGTACTTC. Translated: CASSRGSTLTYEQYF.

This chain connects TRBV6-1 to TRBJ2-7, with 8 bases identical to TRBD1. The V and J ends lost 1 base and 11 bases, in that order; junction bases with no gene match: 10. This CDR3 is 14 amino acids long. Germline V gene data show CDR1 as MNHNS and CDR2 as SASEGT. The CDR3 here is CASSEVAGQGEKYF. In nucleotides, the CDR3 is TGTGCCAGCAGTGAAGTAGCAGGACAGGGTGAAAAGTACTTC.

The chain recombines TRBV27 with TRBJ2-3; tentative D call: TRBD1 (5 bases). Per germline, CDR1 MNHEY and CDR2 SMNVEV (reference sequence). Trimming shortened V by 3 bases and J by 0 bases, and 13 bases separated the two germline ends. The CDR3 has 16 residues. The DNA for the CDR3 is TGTGCCAGCAGTTTCAACAGGTTTCCTAGCACAGATACGCAGTATTTT. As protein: CASSFNRFPSTDTQYF.